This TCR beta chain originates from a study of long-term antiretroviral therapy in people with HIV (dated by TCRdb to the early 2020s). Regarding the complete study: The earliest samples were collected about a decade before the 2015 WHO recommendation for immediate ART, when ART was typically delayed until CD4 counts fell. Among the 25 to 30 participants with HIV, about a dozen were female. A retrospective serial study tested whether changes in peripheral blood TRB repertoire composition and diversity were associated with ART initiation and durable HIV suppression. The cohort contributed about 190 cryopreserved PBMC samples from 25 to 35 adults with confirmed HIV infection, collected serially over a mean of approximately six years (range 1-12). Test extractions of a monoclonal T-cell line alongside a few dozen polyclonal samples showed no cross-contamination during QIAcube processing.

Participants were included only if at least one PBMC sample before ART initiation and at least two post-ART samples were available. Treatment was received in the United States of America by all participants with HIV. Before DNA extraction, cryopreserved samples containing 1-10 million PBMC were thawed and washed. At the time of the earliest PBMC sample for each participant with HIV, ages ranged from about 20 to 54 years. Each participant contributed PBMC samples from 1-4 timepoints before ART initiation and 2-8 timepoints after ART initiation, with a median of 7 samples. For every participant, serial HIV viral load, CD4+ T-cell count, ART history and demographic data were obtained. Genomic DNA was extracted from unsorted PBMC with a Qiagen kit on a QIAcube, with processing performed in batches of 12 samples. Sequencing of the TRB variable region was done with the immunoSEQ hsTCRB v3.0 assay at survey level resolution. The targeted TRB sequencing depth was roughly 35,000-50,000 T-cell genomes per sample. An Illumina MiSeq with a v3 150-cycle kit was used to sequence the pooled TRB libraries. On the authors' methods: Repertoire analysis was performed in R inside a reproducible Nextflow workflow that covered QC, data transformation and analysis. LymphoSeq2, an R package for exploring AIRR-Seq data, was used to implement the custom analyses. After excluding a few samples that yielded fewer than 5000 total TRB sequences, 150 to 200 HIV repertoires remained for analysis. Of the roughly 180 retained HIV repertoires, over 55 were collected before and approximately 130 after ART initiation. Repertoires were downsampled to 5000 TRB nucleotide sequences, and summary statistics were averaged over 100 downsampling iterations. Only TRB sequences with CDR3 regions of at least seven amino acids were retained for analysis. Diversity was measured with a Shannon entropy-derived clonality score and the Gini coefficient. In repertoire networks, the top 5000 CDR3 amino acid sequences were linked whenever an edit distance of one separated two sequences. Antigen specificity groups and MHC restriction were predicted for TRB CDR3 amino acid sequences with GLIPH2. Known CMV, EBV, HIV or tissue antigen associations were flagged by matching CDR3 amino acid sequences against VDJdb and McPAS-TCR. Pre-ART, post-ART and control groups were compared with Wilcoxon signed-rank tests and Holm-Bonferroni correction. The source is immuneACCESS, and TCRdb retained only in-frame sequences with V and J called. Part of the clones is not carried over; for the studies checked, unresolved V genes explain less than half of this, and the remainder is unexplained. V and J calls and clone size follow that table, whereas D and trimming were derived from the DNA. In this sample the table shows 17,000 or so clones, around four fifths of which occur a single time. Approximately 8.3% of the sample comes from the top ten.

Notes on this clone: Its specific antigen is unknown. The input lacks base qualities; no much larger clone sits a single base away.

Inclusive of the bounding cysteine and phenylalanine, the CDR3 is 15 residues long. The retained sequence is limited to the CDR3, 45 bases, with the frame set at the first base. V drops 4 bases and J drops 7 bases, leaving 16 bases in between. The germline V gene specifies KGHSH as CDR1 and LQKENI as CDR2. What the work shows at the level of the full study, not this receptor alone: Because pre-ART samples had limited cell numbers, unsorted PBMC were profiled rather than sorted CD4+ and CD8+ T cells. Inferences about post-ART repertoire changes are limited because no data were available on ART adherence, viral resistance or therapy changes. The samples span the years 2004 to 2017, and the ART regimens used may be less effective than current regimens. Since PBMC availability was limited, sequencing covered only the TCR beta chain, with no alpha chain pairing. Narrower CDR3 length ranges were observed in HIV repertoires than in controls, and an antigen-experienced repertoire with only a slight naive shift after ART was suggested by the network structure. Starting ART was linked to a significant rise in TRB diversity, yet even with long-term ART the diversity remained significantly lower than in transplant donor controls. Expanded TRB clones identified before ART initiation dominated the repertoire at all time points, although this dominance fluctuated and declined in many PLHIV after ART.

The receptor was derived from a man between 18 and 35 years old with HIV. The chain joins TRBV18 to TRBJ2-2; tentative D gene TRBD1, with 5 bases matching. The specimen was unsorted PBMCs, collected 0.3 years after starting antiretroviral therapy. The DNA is TGTGCCAGCTCACGCGGCCTGGGGCACGGCGGGGAGCTGTTTTTT. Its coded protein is CASSRGLGHGGELFF.